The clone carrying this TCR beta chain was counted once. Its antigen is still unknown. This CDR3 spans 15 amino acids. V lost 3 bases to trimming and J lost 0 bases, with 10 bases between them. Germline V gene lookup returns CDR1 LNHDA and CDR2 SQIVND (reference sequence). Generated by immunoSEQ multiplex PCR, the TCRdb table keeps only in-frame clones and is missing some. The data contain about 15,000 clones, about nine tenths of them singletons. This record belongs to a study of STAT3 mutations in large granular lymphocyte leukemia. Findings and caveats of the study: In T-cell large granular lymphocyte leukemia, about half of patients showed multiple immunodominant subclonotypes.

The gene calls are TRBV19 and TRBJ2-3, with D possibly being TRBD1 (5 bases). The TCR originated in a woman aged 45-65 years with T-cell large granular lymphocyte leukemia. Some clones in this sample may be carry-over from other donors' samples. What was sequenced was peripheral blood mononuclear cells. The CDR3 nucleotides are TGTGCCAGTAGTATCTACAGGTCTAGCACAGATACGCAGTATTTT. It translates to CASSIYRSSTDTQYF.